The 25 T cell receptor beta chains given below trace back to one sample, sequenced in a study of metastatic and nonmetastatic thyroid tumors. MiXCR re-clonotyped the PCR reads for TCRdb. The profile covers some 41,000 clones, with 3% to 3.5% appearing a single time and around 9.9% taken by the ten largest. Thyroid surgery was performed in patients who had received no treatment beforehand. Sequences were obtained from blood. These receptors originate from a female donor with papillary thyroid cancer or a benign thyroid nodule (not recorded which). Some clones in this sample may be carry-over from other donors' samples.

At least ten counts were recorded for this clone. The chain has TRBV20-1 and TRBJ1-4, with D perhaps matching TRBD1 (6 bases). CDR1 is DFQATT, CDR2 SNEGSKA, per germline (reference sequence). This CDR3 is built from 14 residues. V was trimmed by 6 bases and J by 6 bases, leaving 17 bases between them. The CDR3 here is CSATKQGWYEKLFF. CDR3 DNA: TGCAGTGCCACTAAACAGGGATGGTATGAAAAACTGTTTTTT.

This clone was found once. One end of the junction does not line up with germline, which may come from a read error. The V and J genes are TRBV18 and TRBJ2-2, with a weak D call TRBD1 (5 bases). CDR1 KGHSH and CDR2 LQKENI come from the germline V gene. The CDR3 consists of 14 residues. CDR3: CASSAPQGTGELFF. CDR3 bases: TGTGCCAGCTCAGCACCCCAGGGCACCGGGGAGCTGTTTTTT.

In this sample, this clone turned up many times. The genes are TRBV12-3 or TRBV12-4 and TRBJ1-2, with 7 bases fitting TRBD1. The CDR3 has 14 amino acids. V lost 4 bases, J lost 4 bases, and 6 bases stayed unmatched. CDR3 coding DNA: TGTGCCAGCAGTTATGCCCAGGGGGGCTATGGCTACACCTTC. It encodes CASSYAQGGYGYTF.

This clone appeared many times. The genes are TRBV28 and TRBJ1-1; unclear D gene. The germline gives CDR1 MDHEN, CDR2 SYDVKM. V was clipped by 7 bases and J by 10 bases, with 19 bases between them. This CDR3 is built from 13 residues. CDR3 residues: CASTPRGFLRAFF. The CDR3 region has the DNA TGTGCCAGCACCCCTAGAGGTTTTCTGAGAGCTTTCTTT.

By share, this clone ranks as medium-sized. The rearrangement joins TRBV20-1 to TRBJ2-3; 7 bases fit TRBD1. In germline, CDR1 is DFQATT, CDR2 SNEGSKA (reference sequence). The trim removed 6 bases at V and 0 bases at J, leaving 6 bases unmatched. CDR3 length equals 14 residues. Here the CDR3 reads CSASGQASTDTQYF. The CDR3 region has the DNA TGCAGTGCCTCCGGACAGGCCAGCACAGATACGCAGTATTTT.

This clone was recorded at least ten times. The V gene is TRBV5-4, the J gene TRBJ1-6; no firm D call. This CDR3 spans 13 amino acids. Germline values: CDR1 SGHNT, CDR2 YYREEE (reference sequence). The V end lost 1 base, the J end lost 7 bases, and 6 bases lay between the germline ends. The CDR3 loop is CASSLKGNSPLHF. The CDR3, as DNA: TGTGCCAGCAGCTTGAAAGGGAATTCACCCCTCCACTTT.

With regard to this clone: One end of the junction is discordant with germline, which a read error may explain. The chain combines TRBV12-3 or TRBV12-4 with TRBJ2-1, with 7 bases that match TRBD2. This CDR3 contains 15 residues. CDR3 nucleotide sequence: TGTGCCAGCAGTTTCGCGGGGGTGACCTACAATGAGCATTTCTTC. It translates to CASSFAGVTYNEHFF.

The V gene is TRBV12-3 or TRBV12-4, the J gene TRBJ1-2; D might be TRBD1 (5 bases). V lost 7 bases to trimming and J lost 2 bases, with 32 bases between them. The CDR3 is 20 amino acids. This CDR3 reads CASNFLLGDQERERNYGYTF. CDR3 DNA: TGTGCCAGCAATTTTCTTCTTGGGGACCAGGAGAGGGAGAGAAACTATGGCTACACCTTC.

This clone has a count of ten or more. The chain is built from TRBV6-1 and TRBJ1-6, with a tentative D call TRBD1 (6 bases). The CDR3 sequence is 16 residues long. CDR1 MNHNS and CDR2 SASEGT come from the germline V gene. Trimming took 1 base from V and 9 from J, leaving 16 bases between them. CDR3 in amino acids: CASSEVQQQGVSPLHF. CDR3 nucleotide sequence: TGTGCCAGCAGTGAAGTCCAGCAACAGGGTGTTTCACCCCTCCACTTT.

In this sample, this clone turned up many times. The chain couples TRBV24-1 to TRBJ2-1; D is unresolved. Germline-derived CDR1 and CDR2 are KGHDR and SFDVKD. This CDR3 comprises 12 residues. The germline V and J ends were trimmed by 3 bases and 9 bases, with 8 bases remaining between them. CDR3 DNA sequence: TGTGCCACCAGTGATCGAATTAGTGAGCAGTTCTTC. It is translated as CATSDRISEQFF.

This clone was observed at least ten times. The rearrangement joins TRBV20-1 to TRBJ2-7; 9 bases line up with TRBD2. The CDR3 runs to 17 residues. V lost 5 bases and J lost 3; bases outside the gene matches: 17. CDR1 is DFQATT, CDR2 SNEGSKA, per germline (reference sequence). CDR3 bases: TGCAGTGCTCGAGGCGGGTTTAGCGGGAGTTCGATCTACGAGCAGTACTTC. Protein product: CSARGGFSGSSIYEQYF.

This clone was found many times. The chain has TRBV19 and TRBJ1-2; a weak D match, TRBD1 (5 bases). Germline CDR1 is LNHDA and CDR2 is SQIVND (reference sequence). V gave up 5 bases and J gave up 4 bases, with 14 bases separating them. The CDR3 consists of 14 residues. Here the CDR3 DNA reads TGTGCCAGTAGTCTCGACGGGACGTTCTATGGCTACACCTTC. Protein: CASSLDGTFYGYTF.

This clone has more than one count but fewer than ten. This chain joins TRBV7-2 and TRBJ2-3; D is possibly TRBD1 (5 bases). CDR1 is SGHTA and CDR2 is FQGNSA in the germline V gene. The V and J ends lost 7 bases and 2 bases respectively, with 13 bases between them. The CDR3 sequence is 14 residues long. The CDR3 sequence is CASKVQEYTDTQYF. CDR3 nucleotides: TGTGCCAGCAAGGTACAGGAGTACACAGATACGCAGTATTTT.

This clone was observed a handful of times. J is TRBJ1-1 and V is TRBV6-1, with D possibly matching TRBD1 (5 bases). The germline gives CDR1 MNHNS, CDR2 SASEGT. V was cut by 6 bases and J by 1 base, with 9 bases left in between. The CDR3 is 13 amino acids. The CDR3: CASRTRENTEAFF. The CDR3 DNA is TGTGCCAGCAGGACCAGGGAGAACACTGAAGCTTTCTTT.

The sample holds a few counts of this clone. This sequence joins TRBV6-5 and TRBJ2-2; D is possibly TRBD1 or TRBD2 (5 bases each). V lost 2 bases and J lost 9, with 10 bases in between. The germline V gene has CDR1 MNHEY and CDR2 SVGAGI. The CDR3 length is 13 residues. CDR3 region: CASSYLGRRELFF. CDR3 nucleotide sequence: TGTGCCAGCAGTTACCTGGGACGTAGGGAGCTGTTTTTT.

This clone occurred many times. V usage is TRBV15 and J usage is TRBJ2-7; D unclear. Trimming removed 6 bases at V and 2 bases at J, with 17 bases between. CDR3 length: 15 residues. Germline-derived CDR1 and CDR2 are LNHNV and YYDKDF (reference sequence). CDR3 nucleotides: TGTGCCACCAGTGGGGTGTCTTTTGGCCCCTACGAGCAGTACTTC. Translating it yields CATSGVSFGPYEQYF.

Comments on this clone: This may arise from a read error, as a much more abundant clone is one base away. The identical CDR3 is also encoded by other nucleotide sequences in the sample. CDR3 region: CATRGQGGETQYF. In DNA, the CDR3 is TGTGCCACCAGGGGCCAGGGTGGAGAGACCCAGTACTTC. The J gene is TRBJ2-5, the V gene TRBV24-1; possibly TRBD1 for D (5 bases). CDR1 is KGHDR and CDR2 is SFDVKD in the germline V gene. Trimming removed 7 bases at V and 4 bases at J, with 12 bases between. The CDR3 is 13 amino acids.

In its sample, this clone was seen many times. The chain carries TRBV10-3 and TRBJ2-3; TRBD2 is a possible D gene (5 bases). Germline V gives CDR1 ENHRY, CDR2 SYGVKD. CDR3 length: 14 amino acids. Trimming removed 7 bases from V and 0 bases from J, with 11 bases in between. For the CDR3, the DNA is TGTGCCATCAAGGAGGAGACTAGCACAGATACGCAGTATTTT. This encodes CAIKEETSTDTQYF.

This clone showed up many times. A read error may be the cause here, since a much bigger clone is one base away. Other nucleotide sequences in the sample specify the same CDR3. J is TRBJ2-3 and V is TRBV9; 7 nucleotides match TRBD1. Germline V gene data show CDR1 as SGDLS and CDR2 as YYNGEE. CDR3 length: 13 amino acids. The CDR3 DNA reads TGTGCCAGCAGCGTAAGACAGGGAGATACGCAGTACTTT. The encoded protein is CASSVRQGDTQYF.

This clone appeared many times. The rearrangement joins TRBV19 to TRBJ1-5; D perhaps matches TRBD1 (5 bases). Germline V gene sequence: CDR1 LNHDA, CDR2 SQIVND (reference sequence). V lost 10 bases to trimming and J lost 5 bases, with 18 bases between them. This CDR3 is 14 amino acids long. The CDR3 reads CAIGGTGGYQPQHF. DNA of the CDR3: TGTGCCATCGGGGGAACAGGAGGTTATCAGCCCCAGCATTTT.

The sample holds many counts of this clone. The chain joins TRBV2 to TRBJ1-5, with D possibly TRBD1 on 5 matching bases. Germline lookup yields CDR1 SNHLY and CDR2 FYNNEI. The CDR3 loop spans 12 amino acids. Trimming took 7 bases from V and 5 from J, leaving 9 bases between them. CDR3 DNA: TGTGCCAGCACTCAAGGGGATCAGCCCCAGCATTTT. Its protein product is CASTQGDQPQHF.

This clone has only a few counts. The V gene is TRBV7-9, the J gene TRBJ2-7; D is unresolved. Germline V gives CDR1 SEHNR, CDR2 FQNEAQ (reference sequence). V dropped 11 bases and J dropped 6 bases, with 20 bases sitting between them. This CDR3 contains 13 residues. CDR3 residues: CASRPSTRTEQYF. CDR3 in DNA: TGTGCCTCACGGCCGTCAACGAGGACCGAGCAGTACTTC.

Ten or more counts support this clone. The chain uses TRBV20-1 and TRBJ2-3; the D gene is possibly TRBD1 (5 bases). The CDR3 is 13 amino acids. CDR1 and CDR2 (germline): DFQATT, SNEGSKA (reference sequence). V was pared by 3 bases and J by 7 bases, with 14 bases between. Here the CDR3 reads CSASFQGGHTQYF. CDR3 coding DNA: TGCAGTGCTAGTTTTCAGGGCGGTCATACGCAGTATTTT.

The sample holds many counts of this clone. The gene calls are TRBV30 and TRBJ2-5, with D possibly called TRBD1 or TRBD2 (5 bases each). The germline V gene encodes CDR1 GTSNPN and CDR2 SVGIG (reference sequence). This CDR3 region has 13 residues. Trimming took off 5 bases at V and 5 bases at J, with 15 bases between the two ends. Here the CDR3 DNA reads TGTGCCTGGGGGACGTCCGATTGGGAGACCCAGTACTTC. As protein: CAWGTSDWETQYF.

At least ten counts were recorded for this clone. V usage is TRBV19 and J usage is TRBJ2-1; 13 bases are shared with TRBD2. The junction had 8 bases not matched to a gene; V was cut back by 5 bases and J by 7 bases. Germline values: CDR1 LNHDA, CDR2 SQIVND (reference sequence). CDR3 size: 16 residues. The CDR3 sequence: CASSVGLAGVKNEQFF. The CDR3 DNA sequence: TGTGCCAGTAGTGTAGGACTAGCGGGAGTAAAGAATGAGCAGTTCTTC.